This T cell receptor (beta chain) was identified during a study of cytomegalovirus exposure and HLA in healthy donors. This CDR3 contains 16 residues. Trimming left V 7 bases short and J 4 bases short, with 22 bases between. The germline gives CDR1 LNHDA, CDR2 SQIVND (reference sequence). A multiplex PCR was run with 60 Vbeta primers and 13 Jbeta primers. This table comes from immunoSEQ multiplex PCR, and its TCRdb copy is limited to in-frame clones, with some not included. The data hold approximately 130,000 clones, with around 71% observed a single time. The receptor's source is a woman aged 55-75 years in good health and CMV-seropositive. The specimen sequenced was PBMCs. The chain recombines TRBV19 with TRBJ1-1; a weak D match, TRBD1 (5 bases). Here the CDR3 reads CASTPQERSRGTEAFF. CDR3 DNA sequence: TGTGCCAGTACCCCCCAAGAGCGCTCAAGGGGCACTGAAGCTTTCTTT.